This passage covers 32 T cell receptor beta chains from one sample sequenced in a study of T cells in Graves' hyperthyroidism and ophthalmopathy (dated by TCRdb to about 2019). Library preparation used multiplex PCR. Sequencing used an Illumina HiSeq 2000. The TCR beta CDR3 regions were amplified from RNA transcripts. For the first round of RT-PCR on the TCR CDR3, the HTBI primer set was used together with the Qiagen OneStep RT-PCR kit. TCRdb reanalyzed the raw reads on its own, using fastp at Q25 for trimming and MiXCR for clone calling, and kept in-frame beta chains. Records with the same CDR3 protein are collapsed into one entry carrying the most frequent genes and DNA. The sample data list under 750,000 distinct CDR3 sequences, and 15% to 20% of these were observed just once. The ten largest clones represent approximately 15% of the sample. The source material was blood. These receptor sequences come from a woman between 50 and 59 years old with Graves' hyperthyroidism that later progressed to Graves' ophthalmopathy.

In this sample, this clonotype turned up many times. V gene TRBV20-1 combines with J gene TRBJ1-5, with D maybe TRBD1 (5 bases). The CDR3 has 16 amino acids. The V gene lost 0 bases and the J gene lost 0 bases, with 12 bases spanning the gap. Germline CDR1 and CDR2: DFQATT and SNEGSKA (reference sequence). Written as DNA, the CDR3 is TGCAGTGCTAGAGAGCGGACCAGGGATAGCAATCAGCCCCAGCATTTT. This sequence encodes CSARERTRDSNQPQHF.

Worth noting for this clonotype: Possible read error: a much larger clone is one base away. The V gene is TRBV7-6, the J gene TRBJ1-1; D remains ambiguous. In germline, CDR1 is SGHVS, CDR2 FNYEAQ. CDR3 length: 13 amino acids. As DNA, the CDR3 is TGTGCCAGCAGCTTCAGTATGAACACTGAAGCTTCCTTT. Translating gives CASSFSMNTEASF.

In its sample, this clonotype was seen a few times. The chain carries TRBV4-1 and TRBJ1-5; D ambiguous. V was pared by 5 bases and J by 5 bases, with 19 bases between. The CDR3 sequence is 16 residues long. Germline V gene data show CDR1 as MGHRA and CDR2 as YSYEKL. CDR3 sequence: CASSDEKLGRDQPQHF. In DNA form, the CDR3 reads TGCGCCAGCAGCGACGAGAAGTTGGGGAGGGATCAGCCCCAGCATTTT.

This rearrangement joins TRBV5-6 to TRBJ1-5; tentatively, D is TRBD1 (6 bases). Trimming removed 4 bases at V and 6 bases at J, with 14 bases between. CDR3 length equals 14 residues. Germline assignment: CDR1 SGHDT and CDR2 YYEEEE. The CDR3 loop is CASSRNTGSQPQHF. The DNA of the CDR3 is TGTGCCAGCAGCCGTAATACAGGGAGTCAGCCCCAGCATTTT.

This clonotype was counted only a few times. The V gene is TRBV5-1, the J gene TRBJ2-1; D remains ambiguous. The CDR3 covers 13 residues. V was shortened by 3 bases and J by 6 bases, with 10 bases between the two germline ends. Germline V gene data show CDR1 as SGHRS and CDR2 as YFSETQ. The CDR3 DNA reads TGCGCCAGCAGCTGGATAGATCTCAATGAGCAGTTCTTC. Translation gives CASSWIDLNEQFF.

For the CDR3, the DNA is TGCAGCGTGGTATGGGCCGGGACAGAGACCCAAGAGACCCAGTACTTC. Translation gives CSVVWAGTETQETQYF. The V gene is TRBV29-1, the J gene TRBJ2-5, with 7 positions matching TRBD1. Germline CDR1 reads SQVTM; CDR2 reads ANQGSEA. The CDR3 totals 16 residues. V lost 6 bases to trimming and J lost 1 base; unmatched junction nucleotides: 14.

Ten or more counts support this clonotype. The V gene is TRBV7-8, the J gene TRBJ1-1; D is unresolved. Trimming took 3 bases from V and 5 from J, leaving 10 bases between them. This CDR3 has 13 residues. CDR1 and CDR2 (germline): SGHVS, FQNEAQ. In DNA form, the CDR3 reads TGTGCCAGCAGCTTTGGGCCGAGGACTGAAGCTTTCTTT. Encoded protein: CASSFGPRTEAFF.

Only a few counts were recorded for this clonotype. The chain has TRBV6-1 and TRBJ1-2; TRBD1 agrees at 7 bases. The trim removed 7 bases at V and 2 bases at J, leaving 7 bases unmatched. The CDR3 spans 14 residues. Looked up from germline, CDR1 is MNHNS and CDR2 is SASEGT. CDR3 DNA sequence: TGTGCCAGCATCCCAGGGGGGAGGAACTATGGCTACACCTTC. Translation: CASIPGGRNYGYTF.

The chain is built from TRBV11-2 and TRBJ1-2, with 7 bases fitting TRBD1. CDR1 SGHAT and CDR2 FQNNGV come from the germline V gene. The J segment lost 6 bases and the V segment lost 4 bases, leaving 14 bases of the junction unmatched. The CDR3 spans 16 residues. This CDR3 reads CASSSAGGGGRHGYTF. CDR3 nucleotides: TGTGCCAGCAGCTCCGCAGGGGGGGGGGGACGGCATGGCTACACCTTC.

A few counts support this clonotype. The V gene is TRBV7-8, the J gene TRBJ2-7; D possibly corresponds to TRBD1 (7 bases). The CDR3 consists of 13 residues. V was shortened by 2 bases and J by 6 bases, with 11 bases between the two germline ends. The germline CDR1 and CDR2 sequences are SGHVS and FQNEAQ. The CDR3 protein is CASSLRRGPEQYF. The CDR3 DNA reads as TGTGCCAGCAGCTTACGGAGGGGGCCCGAGCAGTACTTC. Full variable domain (remainder filled in from reference TRBV7-8 and TRBJ2-7): GAGVSQSPRYKVAKRGQDVALRCDPISGHVSLFWYQQALGQGPEFLTYFQNEAQLDKSGLPSDRFFAERPEGSVSTLKIQRTQQEDSAVYLCASSLRRGPEQYFGPGTRLTVT.

The rearrangement uses TRBV11-2 and TRBJ1-2, with 7 bases fitting TRBD1. This CDR3 is built from 15 residues. Germline CDR1 and CDR2: SGHAT and FQNNGV. Trimming cost V 5 bases and J 8 bases; bases outside gene matches: 14. The CDR3 sequence is CASSPTGTALLGYTF. The CDR3 DNA reads as TGTGCCAGCAGCCCAACCGGGACAGCACTTCTAGGCTACACCTTC.

The table lists this clonotype with a few counts. The chain uses TRBV6-1 and TRBJ2-2; the match to TRBD1 covers 8 bases. The V gene's germline CDR1 is MNHNS and CDR2 SASEGT. With V trimmed by 7 bases and J by 5 bases, 6 bases remained unmatched. The CDR3 is 14 amino acids. The CDR3 nucleotides read TGTGCCAGCAATGGGACAGGCGTTACCGGGGAGCTGTTTTTT. Translated: CASNGTGVTGELFF.

V and J are TRBV20-1 and TRBJ1-6; unclear D gene. The V end lost 2 bases, the J end lost 7 bases, and 18 bases lay between the germline ends. CDR1 DFQATT and CDR2 SNEGSKA come from the germline V gene (reference sequence). The CDR3 loop spans 16 amino acids. The CDR3 region is CSARPYSSPNNSPLHF. CDR3 in DNA: TGCAGTGCTAGACCATACTCTTCCCCTAACAATTCACCCCTCCACTTT.

This clonotype was seen repeatedly, ten times or more. CDR3 region: CASSLGAGLAGGKTQYF. The CDR3 coding sequence is TGTGCCAGCAGCTTAGGGGCGGGACTAGCGGGGGGTAAGACCCAGTACTTC. The chain combines TRBV7-2 with TRBJ2-5, with TRBD2 identical over 15 bases. Germline V CDR1 and CDR2: SGHTA, FQGNSA. The junction had 6 bases not matched to a gene; V was cut back by 1 base and J by 6 bases. The CDR3 contains 17 residues.

Worth noting for this clonotype: This sequence may be a read error, since a much larger clone differs from it by one base. This chain uses TRBV6-1 with TRBJ2-3; tentative D call: TRBD1 (6 bases). V lost 5 bases and J 3 bases, leaving 18 bases between the germline ends. The CDR3 is made up of 16 amino acids. The germline V gene encodes CDR1 MNHNS and CDR2 SASEGT. Here the CDR3 DNA reads TGTGCCAGCAGTCCCCGGTTTAGCAGGGGAACAGATACGCAGTATTTT. Translation: CASSPRFSRGTDTQYF.

This clonotype was seen ten or more times. V usage is TRBV5-8 and J usage is TRBJ2-3; D call uncertain. The CDR3 runs 13 residues. CDR1 SGHTS and CDR2 YDEGEE come from the germline V gene. V was cut by 0 bases and J by 2 bases, with 4 bases left in between. The CDR3 DNA follows: TGTGCCAGCAGCTTGGGACACACAGATACGCAGTATTTT. Translating it yields CASSLGHTDTQYF. The whole variable domain, remainder taken from reference TRBV5-8 and TRBJ2-3, is EAGVTQSPTHLIKTRGQQATLRCSPISGHTSVYWYQQALGLGLQFLLWYDEGEERNRGNFPPRFSGRQFPNYSSELNVNALELEDSALYLCASSLGHTDTQYFGPGTRLTVL.

Remarks on this clonotype: This may be a read error: a much more frequent sequence differs by one nucleotide. The chain couples TRBV24-1 to TRBJ2-3; a possible D gene is TRBD2 (7 bases). Germline V gene data show CDR1 as KGHDR and CDR2 as SFDVKD. The CDR3 extends over 17 amino acids. CDR3 nucleotides: TGTGCCGCCAGTGACCCAGGGGCGGGGGCCTCCACAGATACGCAGTATTTT. Translation gives CAASDPGAGASTDTQYF.

The chain employs TRBV15 and TRBJ2-1; no clear D gene. The CDR3 is 13 residues long. Germline CDR1 LNHNV, CDR2 YYDKDF (reference sequence). V was shortened by 5 bases and J by 4 bases, with 9 bases between the two germline ends. In DNA, the CDR3 is TGTGCCACCAGCGTGCCCCTATACAATGAGCAGTTCTTC. It specifies CATSVPLYNEQFF.

This clonotype was observed many times. The genes are TRBV20-1 and TRBJ1-1; 8 nucleotides agree with TRBD1. The CDR3 is 12 residues long. The germline CDR1 and CDR2 sequences are DFQATT and SNEGSKA (reference sequence). V was clipped by 7 bases and J by 4 bases; unmatched bases: 5. The CDR3 loop is CSGTGSFTEAFF. DNA of the CDR3: TGCAGTGGGACAGGGAGTTTCACTGAAGCTTTCTTT.

The sample holds many counts of this clonotype. The chain has TRBV27 and TRBJ2-3; a weak D match, TRBD1 (5 bases). V lost 5 bases to trimming and J lost 0 bases, with 18 bases between them. The germline V gene has CDR1 MNHEY and CDR2 SMNVEV (reference sequence). CDR3 size: 17 residues. This chain's CDR3 is CASSDLPDIPSTDTQYF. In DNA, the CDR3 is TGTGCCAGCAGTGACCTACCGGACATCCCTAGCACAGATACGCAGTATTTT.

This clonotype was detected a few times. The rearrangement links TRBV12-3 or TRBV12-4 to TRBJ1-5; D is uncertain. The CDR3 has 15 amino acids. Between the trimmed V and J ends, which lost 4 bases and 3 bases, there was a span of 13 bases. The CDR3 DNA reads TGTGCCAGCAGTTCTGGTTTGGTTTCCAATCAGCCCCAGCATTTT. Protein product: CASSSGLVSNQPQHF.

This chain uses TRBV18 with TRBJ1-4; 9 positions agree with TRBD1. J gave up 5 bases and V 5 bases, and 6 bases lay outside the gene matches. The CDR3 extends over 15 amino acids. CDR1 and CDR2 (germline): KGHSH, LQKENI. CDR3 DNA sequence: TGTGCCAGCTCAATAACAGGGGGCCGGAATGAAAAACTGTTTTTT. Amino acids: CASSITGGRNEKLFF.

This clonotype was seen only a few times. The J gene is TRBJ1-1, the V gene TRBV20-1; D is uncertain. This CDR3 has 14 amino acids. V shed 3 bases and J shed 1 base, with 12 bases lying between them. Germline values: CDR1 DFQATT, CDR2 SNEGSKA (reference sequence). The CDR3: CSASPGGPNTEAFF. CDR3 DNA sequence: TGCAGTGCTAGCCCCGGCGGGCCGAACACTGAAGCTTTCTTT.

The chain uses TRBV3-1 and TRBJ2-1, with 13 bases matching TRBD2. Losses at the gene ends were 9 bases for V and 5 bases for J; bases not matched to a gene: 13. This CDR3 is built from 17 residues. Germline assignment: CDR1 LGHDT and CDR2 YNNKEL (reference sequence). The CDR3 sequence is CASQRLTSGGPDNEQFF. The CDR3 region has the DNA TGTGCCAGTCAGAGGTTGACTAGCGGGGGGCCAGACAATGAGCAGTTCTTC.

This clonotype was seen at least ten times. The chain combines TRBV3-1 with TRBJ1-2; 7 bases are a match to TRBD1. J was trimmed by 7 bases and V by 1 base; bases with no gene match: 9. The CDR3 is 15 amino acids. Germline CDR1 reads LGHDT; CDR2 reads YNNKEL (reference sequence). The DNA of the CDR3 is TGTGCCAGCAGCCAAGTTCAACAGGGGATTGGTGGCTACACCTTC. It is translated as CASSQVQQGIGGYTF.

This clonotype was seen ten or more times. The rearrangement uses TRBV27 and TRBJ1-4; D is unclear. Trimming pared 6 bases from V and 0 bases from J, leaving 11 bases between. From germline, CDR1 is MNHEY and CDR2 SMNVEV (reference sequence). CDR3 length: 15 amino acids. In nucleotides, the CDR3 is TGTGCCAGCAGCTACGGACCTTCAACTAATGAAAAACTGTTTTTT. Translation gives CASSYGPSTNEKLFF.

The J gene is TRBJ2-5, the V gene TRBV20-1; D is undetermined. Looked up from germline, CDR1 is DFQATT and CDR2 is SNEGSKA (reference sequence). This CDR3 has 11 amino acids. Trimming left V 5 bases short and J 5 bases short, with 9 bases between. In nucleotides, the CDR3 is TGCAGTGCTGTGGTGGAGGAGACCCAGTACTTC. Translation: CSAVVEETQYF.

This clonotype was recorded at least ten times. J is TRBJ2-1 and V is TRBV11-2, with D perhaps being TRBD1 or TRBD2 (5 bases each). The CDR3 consists of 14 residues. Germline assignment: CDR1 SGHAT and CDR2 FQNNGV. V was trimmed by 1 base and J by 5 bases, leaving 9 bases between them. The CDR3 is CASSLVGGHNEQFF. The CDR3 nucleotides are TGTGCCAGCAGCTTAGTTGGGGGACACAATGAGCAGTTCTTC.

This clonotype was seen repeatedly, ten times or more. V is TRBV11-2 and J is TRBJ2-3; D is perhaps TRBD1 or TRBD2 (7 bases each). This CDR3 contains 14 residues. Per the germline V gene, CDR1 is SGHAT and CDR2 is FQNNGV. Trimming took off 5 bases at V and 3 bases at J, with 12 bases between the two ends. CDR3 coding DNA: TGTGCCAGCAGCATCAGGGGGGGGACAGATACGCAGTATTTT. Protein sequence: CASSIRGGTDTQYF.

The chain is built from TRBV5-6 and TRBJ1-2; 8 bases line up with TRBD1. V gave up 2 bases and J gave up 4 bases; unmatched junction bases: 7. The CDR3 is 15 amino acids. Germline assignment: CDR1 SGHDT and CDR2 YYEEEE. The CDR3 DNA reads as TGTGCCAGCAGCTTATGGGACAGGCAACCCTATGGCTACACCTTC. Its translation: CASSLWDRQPYGYTF. The full variable domain, completed using reference TRBV5-6 and TRBJ1-2, is DAGVTQSPTHLIKTRGQQVTLRCSPKSGHDTVSWYQQALGQGPQFIFQYYEEEERQRGNFPDRFSGHQFPNYSSELNVNALLLGDSALYLCASSLWDRQPYGYTFGSGTRLTVV.

The V call is TRBV5-1, the J call TRBJ2-3; D call uncertain. This CDR3 is built from 12 residues. The V end was cut by 3 bases, the J end by 8 bases, with 10 bases between. CDR1 is SGHRS, CDR2 YFSETQ, per germline. The CDR3 coding sequence is TGCGCCAGCAGCTATGACCGAACTACGCAGTATTTT. The encoded protein is CASSYDRTTQYF.

This clonotype was seen more than once but under ten times. This chain joins TRBV7-9 and TRBJ2-2; TRBD2 aligns across 10 bases. V shed 5 bases, J shed 4 bases, and the junction held 1 base outside the gene matches. This CDR3 region has 14 residues. Per germline, CDR1 SEHNR and CDR2 FQNEAQ (reference sequence). The CDR3 coding sequence is TGTGCCAGCAGCCGACTAGCGGGCACCGGGGAGCTGTTTTTT. Residues: CASSRLAGTGELFF.